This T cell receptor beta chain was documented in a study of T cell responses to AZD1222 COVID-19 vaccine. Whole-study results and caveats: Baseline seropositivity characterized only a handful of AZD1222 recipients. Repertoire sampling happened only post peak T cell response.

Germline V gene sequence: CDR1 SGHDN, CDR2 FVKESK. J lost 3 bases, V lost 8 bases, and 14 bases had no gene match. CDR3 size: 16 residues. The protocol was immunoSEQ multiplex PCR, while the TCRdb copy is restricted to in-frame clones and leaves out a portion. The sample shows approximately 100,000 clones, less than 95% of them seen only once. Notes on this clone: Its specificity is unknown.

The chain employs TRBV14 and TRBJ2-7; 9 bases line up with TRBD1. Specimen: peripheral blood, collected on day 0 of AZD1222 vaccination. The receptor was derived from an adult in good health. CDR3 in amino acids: CASSQRPGQGYYEQYF. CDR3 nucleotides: TGTGCCAGCTCCCAGCGTCCTGGACAGGGGTACTACGAGCAGTACTTC.